The 3 T cell receptor beta chains below all came from one sample that was sequenced in a study of identical twins. Using its own MiXCR run on the 5' RACE reads, TCRdb lists one record per CDR3 protein. Altogether around 680,000 distinct CDR3 sequences are present, less than 10% being singletons, with the ten largest covering roughly 0.97%. Separately, the same data were catalogued under a study of yellow fever vaccine responses in identical twins.

Input material: PBMCs. The source of these receptors is a woman between 18 and 29 years old in good health.

This clonotype was seen a handful of times. The chain is built from TRBV28 and TRBJ2-2; no definite D call. V shed 10 bases and J shed 4 bases, with 4 bases lying between them. CDR1 is MDHEN and CDR2 is SYDVKM in the germline V gene. The CDR3 sequence is 10 residues long. The CDR3 here is CAIGTGELFF. CDR3 DNA sequence: TGTGCCATCGGCACCGGGGAGCTGTTTTTT.

In this sample, this clonotype turned up many times. V usage is TRBV6-5 and J usage is TRBJ2-7; D is unclear. Germline V gives CDR1 MNHEY, CDR2 SVGAGI. Trimming left V 3 bases short and J 0 bases short, with 6 bases between. CDR3 length: 13 amino acids. CDR3 in amino acids: CASSYASSYEQYF. The CDR3, as DNA: TGTGCCAGCAGTTATGCCAGCTCCTACGAGCAGTACTTC.

This clonotype occurred many times. The chain combines TRBV15 with TRBJ1-5; D perhaps matches TRBD1 (6 bases). V shed 4 bases and J shed 3 bases, with 10 bases lying between them. CDR3 size: 14 residues. The germline gives CDR1 LNHNV, CDR2 YYDKDF (reference sequence). The CDR3 is CATSTGVANQPQHF. The CDR3 DNA follows: TGTGCCACCAGCACAGGGGTAGCCAATCAGCCCCAGCATTTT.